The clone carrying this T cell receptor (beta chain) was detected ten times or more. Its antigen is not known. These data belong to a study of blood T cells in healthy people across ages. General study points: With naive T cell percentage, TCR beta diversity showed a strong correlation.

V was pared by 6 bases and J by 0 bases, with 12 bases between. The CDR3 is made up of 15 amino acids. CDR1 MNHNY and CDR2 SVGAGI come from the germline V gene (reference sequence). Ten milliliters of peripheral blood were drawn from each donor. With a J-beta primer mix and a sample-barcoded 5' primer, a second PCR ran about 6 to 11 cycles. TCRdb reprocessed the 5' RACE reads via MiXCR and lists one record per CDR3 protein. The repertoire includes more than 900,000 distinct CDR3 sequences, 25% to 30% of them detected once, and 9.5% to 13% sits in the top ten. A further study also used this sample, focusing on T cells of mothers and their children.

The sequenced material came from blood. The chain combines TRBV6-6 with TRBJ1-5, with unresolved D. This receptor was obtained from a woman aged 40 to 50 in good health. CDR3 nucleotides: TGTGCCAGCAGCTCGACGGGGAATAGCAATCAGCCCCAGCATTTT. Residues: CASSSTGNSNQPQHF.